The entry that follows covers one T cell receptor (beta chain) sequence. Its target is unknown. The data were obtained in a study of T cell responses to AZD1222 COVID-19 vaccine. Some clones are missing from TCRdb's copy, which holds only in-frame ones; the method was immunoSEQ multiplex PCR. The sample consists of more than 90,000 clones, about 86% of them appearing once. Regarding the study as a whole: Only a handful of AZD1222 recipients, several in all, had baseline seropositivity. Clonal diversity was possibly underestimated, and the donors were mostly white British, with more females. With two AZD1222 doses given, Spike-specific TCR breadth and depth both rose. Repertoires in all cases were sampled only once the peak T cell response had passed.

The CDR3 sequence is 14 residues long. Germline CDR1 and CDR2: SEHNR and FQNEAQ (reference sequence). Trimming left V 5 bases short and J 0 bases short, with 10 bases between. The material sequenced was peripheral blood, taken 28 days after the second AZD1222 dose. The source of this sequence is an adult who received the AZD1222 COVID-19 vaccine. This rearrangement joins TRBV7-9 to TRBJ1-1; D uncertain. This CDR3 is CASSRIEMNTEAFF. The CDR3 DNA is TGTGCCAGCAGCAGAATAGAAATGAACACTGAAGCTTTCTTT. Together with reference TRBV7-9 and TRBJ1-1, the CDR3 gives the full variable domain: DTGVSQNPRHKITKRGQNVTFRCDPISEHNRLYWYRQTLGQGPEFLTYFQNEAQLEKSRLLSDRFSAERPKGSFSTLEIQRTEQGDSAMYLCASSRIEMNTEAFFGQGTRLTVV.